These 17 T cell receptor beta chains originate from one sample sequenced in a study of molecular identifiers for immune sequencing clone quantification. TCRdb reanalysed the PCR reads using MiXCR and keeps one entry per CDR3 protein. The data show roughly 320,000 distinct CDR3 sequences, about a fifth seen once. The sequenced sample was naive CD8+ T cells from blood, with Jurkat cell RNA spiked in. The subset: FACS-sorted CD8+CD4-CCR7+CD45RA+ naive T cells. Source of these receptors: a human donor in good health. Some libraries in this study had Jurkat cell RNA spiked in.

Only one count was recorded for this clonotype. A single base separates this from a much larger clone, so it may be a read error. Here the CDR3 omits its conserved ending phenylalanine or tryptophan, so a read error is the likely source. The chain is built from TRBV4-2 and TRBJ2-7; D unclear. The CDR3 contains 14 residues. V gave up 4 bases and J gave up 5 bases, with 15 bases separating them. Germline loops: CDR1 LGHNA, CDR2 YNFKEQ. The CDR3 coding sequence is TGTGCCAGCAGCCCACAAGAGAGCCGCGACGAGCAGTACCTC. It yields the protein CASSPQESRDEQYL.

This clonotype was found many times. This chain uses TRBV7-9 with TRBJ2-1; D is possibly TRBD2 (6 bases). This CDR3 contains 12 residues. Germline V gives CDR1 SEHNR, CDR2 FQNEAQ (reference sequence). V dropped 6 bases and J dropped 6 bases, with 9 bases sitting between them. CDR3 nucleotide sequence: TGTGCCAGCAGACAGACTAGCAATGAGCAGTTCTTC. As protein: CASRQTSNEQFF.

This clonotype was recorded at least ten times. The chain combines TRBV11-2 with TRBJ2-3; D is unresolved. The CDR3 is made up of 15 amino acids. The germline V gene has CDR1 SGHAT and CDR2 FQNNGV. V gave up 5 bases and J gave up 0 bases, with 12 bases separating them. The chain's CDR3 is CASSHWPESTDTQYF. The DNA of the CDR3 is TGTGCCAGCAGCCACTGGCCGGAGAGCACAGATACGCAGTATTTT.

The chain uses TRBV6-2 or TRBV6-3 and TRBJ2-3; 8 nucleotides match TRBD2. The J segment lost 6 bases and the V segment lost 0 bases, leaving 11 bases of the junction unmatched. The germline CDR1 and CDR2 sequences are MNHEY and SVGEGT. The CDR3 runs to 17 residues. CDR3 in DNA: TGTGCCAGCAGTTACTCAGCACTAGCGGCGGATCGGGATACGCAGTATTTT. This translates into CASSYSALAADRDTQYF.

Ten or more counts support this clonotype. In nucleotides, the CDR3 is TGTGCCAGCAGCTTAGGAGAAGGGGGTGCTGCCACAGATACGCAGTATTTT. Amino acids: CASSLGEGGAATDTQYF. V is TRBV7-9 and J is TRBJ2-3; D possibly corresponds to TRBD1 (6 bases). From germline, CDR1 is SEHNR and CDR2 FQNEAQ (reference sequence). V dropped 1 base and J dropped 2 bases, with 16 bases sitting between them. The CDR3 has 17 amino acids. The variable domain in full, with the rest retrieved from reference TRBV7-9 and TRBJ2-3, is DTGVSQNPRHKITKRGQNVTFRCDPISEHNRLYWYRQTLGQGPEFLTYFQNEAQLEKSRLLSDRFSAERPKGSFSTLEIQRTEQGDSAMYLCASSLGEGGAATDTQYFGPGTRLTVL.

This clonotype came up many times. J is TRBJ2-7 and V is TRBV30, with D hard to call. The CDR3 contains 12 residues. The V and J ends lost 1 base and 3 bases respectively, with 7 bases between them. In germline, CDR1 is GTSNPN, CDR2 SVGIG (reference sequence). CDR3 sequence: CAWSAVFYEQYF. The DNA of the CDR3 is TGTGCCTGGAGTGCAGTATTCTACGAGCAGTACTTC.

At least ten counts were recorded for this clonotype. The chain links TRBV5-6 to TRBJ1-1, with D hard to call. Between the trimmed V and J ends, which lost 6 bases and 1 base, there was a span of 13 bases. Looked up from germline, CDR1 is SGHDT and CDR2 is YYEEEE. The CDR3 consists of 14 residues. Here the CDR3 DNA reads TGTGCCAGCATGCTAACCTGGACGAACACTGAAGCTTTCTTT. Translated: CASMLTWTNTEAFF.

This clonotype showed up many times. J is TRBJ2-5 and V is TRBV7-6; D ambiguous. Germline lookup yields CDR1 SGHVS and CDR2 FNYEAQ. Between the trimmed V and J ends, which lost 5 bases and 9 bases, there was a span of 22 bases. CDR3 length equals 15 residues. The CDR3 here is CASSNPVGVSFAQYF. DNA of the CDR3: TGTGCCAGCAGCAACCCAGTTGGGGTTAGTTTCGCCCAGTACTTC.

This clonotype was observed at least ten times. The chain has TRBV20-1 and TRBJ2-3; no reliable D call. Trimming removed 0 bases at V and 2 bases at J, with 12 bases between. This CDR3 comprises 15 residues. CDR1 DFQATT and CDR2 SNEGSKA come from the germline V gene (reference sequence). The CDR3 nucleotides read TGCAGTGCTAGAGATGTGGGTCATACCACAGATACGCAGTATTTT. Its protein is CSARDVGHTTDTQYF.

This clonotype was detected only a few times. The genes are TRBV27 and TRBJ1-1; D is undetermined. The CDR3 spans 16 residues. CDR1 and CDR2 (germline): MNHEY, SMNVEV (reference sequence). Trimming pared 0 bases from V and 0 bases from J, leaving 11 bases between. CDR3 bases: TGTGCCAGCAGTTTATCCCACGACGGAATGAACACTGAAGCTTTCTTT. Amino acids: CASSLSHDGMNTEAFF.

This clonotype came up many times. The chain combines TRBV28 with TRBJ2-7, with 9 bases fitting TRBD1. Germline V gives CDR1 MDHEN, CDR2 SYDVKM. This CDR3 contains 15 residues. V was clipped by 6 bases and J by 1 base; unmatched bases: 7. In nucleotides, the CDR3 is TGTGCCAGCAGCCCCGACAGGGGGTGGTCCTACGAGCAGTACTTC. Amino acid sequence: CASSPDRGWSYEQYF.

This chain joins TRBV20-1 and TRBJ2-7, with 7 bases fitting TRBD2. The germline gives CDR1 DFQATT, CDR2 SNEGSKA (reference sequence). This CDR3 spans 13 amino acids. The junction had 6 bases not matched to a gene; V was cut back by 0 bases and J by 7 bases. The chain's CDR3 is CSAREAGAGEQYF. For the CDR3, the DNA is TGCAGTGCTAGAGAGGCGGGAGCGGGTGAGCAGTACTTC.

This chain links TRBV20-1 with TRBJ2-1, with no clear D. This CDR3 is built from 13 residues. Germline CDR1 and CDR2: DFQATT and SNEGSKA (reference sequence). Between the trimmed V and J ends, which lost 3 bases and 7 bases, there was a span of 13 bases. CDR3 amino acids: CSASADLLNEQFF. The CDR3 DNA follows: TGCAGTGCTAGTGCCGACCTCCTTAATGAGCAGTTCTTC.

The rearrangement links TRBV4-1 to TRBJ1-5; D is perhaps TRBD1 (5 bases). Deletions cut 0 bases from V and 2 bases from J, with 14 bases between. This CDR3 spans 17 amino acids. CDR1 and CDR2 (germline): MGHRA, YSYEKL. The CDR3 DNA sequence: TGCGCCAGCAGCCAAGATCATCGGGGAGGGGGCAATCAGCCCCAGCATTTT. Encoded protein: CASSQDHRGGGNQPQHF.

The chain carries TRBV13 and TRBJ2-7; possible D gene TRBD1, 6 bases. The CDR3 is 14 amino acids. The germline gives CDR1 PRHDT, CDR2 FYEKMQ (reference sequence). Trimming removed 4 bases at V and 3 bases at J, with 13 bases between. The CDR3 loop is CASSSGTWDYEQYF. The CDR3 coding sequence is TGTGCCAGCAGCTCGGGGACATGGGACTACGAGCAGTACTTC.

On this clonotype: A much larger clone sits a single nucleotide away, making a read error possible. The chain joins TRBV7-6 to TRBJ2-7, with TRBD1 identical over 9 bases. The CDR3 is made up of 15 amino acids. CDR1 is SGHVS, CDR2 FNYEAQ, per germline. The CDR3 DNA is TGTGCCAGCAGTCCCGGGACAGGGAATTTCTACGAGCAGCACTTC. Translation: CASSPGTGNFYEQHF.

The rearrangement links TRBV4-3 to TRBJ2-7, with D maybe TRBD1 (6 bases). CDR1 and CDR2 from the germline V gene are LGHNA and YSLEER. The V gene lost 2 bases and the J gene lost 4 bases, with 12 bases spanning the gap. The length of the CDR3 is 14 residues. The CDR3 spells CASSQFKGVYEQYF. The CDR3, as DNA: TGCGCCAGCAGCCAATTCAAGGGGGTTTACGAGCAGTACTTC.